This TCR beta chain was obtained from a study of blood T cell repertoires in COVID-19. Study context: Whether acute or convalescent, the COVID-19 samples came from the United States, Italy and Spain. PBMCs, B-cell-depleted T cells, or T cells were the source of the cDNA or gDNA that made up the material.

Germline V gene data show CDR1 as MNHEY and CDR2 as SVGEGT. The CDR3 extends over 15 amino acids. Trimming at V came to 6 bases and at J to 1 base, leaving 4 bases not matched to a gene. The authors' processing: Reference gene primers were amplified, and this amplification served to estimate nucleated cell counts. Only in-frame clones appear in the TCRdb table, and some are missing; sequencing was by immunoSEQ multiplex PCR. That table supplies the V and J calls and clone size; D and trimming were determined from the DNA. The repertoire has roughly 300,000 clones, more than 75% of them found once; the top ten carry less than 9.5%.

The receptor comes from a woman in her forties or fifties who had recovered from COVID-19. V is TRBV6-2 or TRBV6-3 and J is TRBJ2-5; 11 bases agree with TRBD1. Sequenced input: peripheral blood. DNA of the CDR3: TGTGCCAGCAGCCCCGGGACAGGGGGCCAAGAGACCCAGTACTTC. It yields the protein CASSPGTGGQETQYF.